A selection of T cell receptor beta chains follows, all from one sample in a study of TIL therapy for anti-PD-1-resistant metastatic lung cancer. The protocol was immunoSEQ multiplex PCR, while the TCRdb copy is restricted to in-frame clones and leaves out a portion. Found here are roughly 46,000 clones, 65% to 90% of them singletons; the top ten hold about 5%. The sample was blood, taken at baseline. These receptors were obtained from a person between 30 and 79 years old with non-small cell lung cancer. Both conserved end residues are part of each CDR3. The order of the fields is V gene, clone size, D gene, J gene, CDR3 DNA, CDR3 protein. The D gene is left open where the match is weak. Clone sizes are given selectively: once, few, many, or a class where the clone is expanded.

v_gene: TRBV11-2; abundance: .; d_gene: TRBD1; j_gene: TRBJ2-5; CDR3nt: TGTGCCAGCAGCTTAGATCTCAGGGGGCGCGAGGAGACCCAGTACTTC; CDR3aa: CASSLDLRGREETQYF
v_gene: TRBV15; abundance: .; d_gene: .; j_gene: TRBJ2-7; CDR3nt: TGTGCCACCAGCAGCGCCCGGGGAGGGGGATACGAGCAGTACTTC; CDR3aa: CATSSARGGGYEQYF
v_gene: TRBV11-2; abundance: .; d_gene: .; j_gene: TRBJ2-2; CDR3nt: TGTGCCAGCAGCTTAGATCGAGGGCTCAATGCCGGGGAGCTGTTTTTT; CDR3aa: CASSLDRGLNAGELFF
v_gene: TRBV28; abundance: .; d_gene: .; j_gene: TRBJ2-2; CDR3nt: TGTGCCAGCAGTTTTTCCTTCGACAGGCCCACCGGGGAGCTGTTTTTT; CDR3aa: CASSFSFDRPTGELFF
v_gene: TRBV7-9; abundance: few; d_gene: .; j_gene: TRBJ1-2; CDR3nt: TGTGCCAGCAGCTTACAACAGGGAAGGAATGGCTACACCTTC; CDR3aa: CASSLQQGRNGYTF
v_gene: TRBV27; abundance: .; d_gene: .; j_gene: TRBJ1-5; CDR3nt: TGTGCCAGCAGTCCGGTGAGGGACGGATATAGCAATCAGCCCCAGCATTTT; CDR3aa: CASSPVRDGYSNQPQHF
v_gene: TRBV28; abundance: .; d_gene: TRBD2; j_gene: TRBJ2-7; CDR3nt: TGTGCCAGCAGTTCTCCTACTAGCGGGCCCTACGAGCAGTACTTC; CDR3aa: CASSSPTSGPYEQYF
v_gene: TRBV28; abundance: .; d_gene: .; j_gene: TRBJ2-7; CDR3nt: TGTGCCAGCAGTTTTCTTATTCCCTCCAGGACTACCTACGAGCAGTACTTC; CDR3aa: CASSFLIPSRTTYEQYF
v_gene: TRBV6-2/TRBV6-3; abundance: .; d_gene: TRBD2; j_gene: TRBJ2-7; CDR3nt: TGTGCCAGCAGTTACGGGACTAGTCTTTTGAAGGAGCAGTACTTC; CDR3aa: CASSYGTSLLKEQYF
v_gene: TRBV4-1; abundance: .; d_gene: .; j_gene: TRBJ1-3; CDR3nt: TGCGCCAGCAGCCAAGGGGGAGGGAGGAACACCATATATTTT; CDR3aa: CASSQGGGRNTIYF
v_gene: TRBV3-1/TRBV3-2; abundance: .; d_gene: .; j_gene: TRBJ2-1; CDR3nt: TGTGCCAGCAGCCAAGATTTGGACCTCCCTTACAATGAGCAGTTCTTC; CDR3aa: CASSQDLDLPYNEQFF